Below are 20 T cell receptor beta chains sequenced from a single sample in a study of control samples from healthy donors and cancer patients. Only in-frame clones appear in the TCRdb table, and some are missing; sequencing was by immunoSEQ multiplex PCR. Of tens of thousands of clones listed, about nine tenths are singletons. The sample consisted of blood. The receptor source for this set is a man aged 50-60 years in good health.

This sequence joins TRBV27 and TRBJ1-6; 10 bases agree with TRBD1. The germline V gene encodes CDR1 MNHEY and CDR2 SMNVEV (reference sequence). V was pared by 6 bases and J by 7 bases, with 3 bases of the junction left unmatched. This CDR3 has 14 residues. The CDR3 region is CASSPDRGNSPLHF. CDR3 in DNA: TGTGCCAGCAGCCCGGACAGGGGGAATTCACCCCTCCACTTT.

The chain links TRBV5-6 to TRBJ1-2; D remains unclear. The V gene lost 2 bases and the J gene lost 4 bases, with 12 bases spanning the gap. The CDR3 totals 14 residues. Germline CDR1 is SGHDT and CDR2 is YYEEEE. The CDR3 DNA reads as TGTGCCAGCAGCTTCCGTGGCCTTGGCTATGGCTACACCTTC. As protein: CASSFRGLGYGYTF. The whole variable domain, remainder taken from reference TRBV5-6 and TRBJ1-2, is DAGVTQSPTHLIKTRGQQVTLRCSPKSGHDTVSWYQQALGQGPQFIFQYYEEEERQRGNFPDRFSGHQFPNYSSELNVNALLLGDSALYLCASSFRGLGYGYTFGSGTRLTVV.

This clone was seen a few times. The gene calls are TRBV5-1 and TRBJ2-7, with D tentatively TRBD1 (6 bases). The CDR3 has 12 residues. The V and J ends lost 2 bases and 3 bases respectively, with 6 bases between them. Germline CDR1 reads SGHRS; CDR2 reads YFSETQ. This CDR3 reads CASSLQGYEQYF. The CDR3 DNA sequence: TGCGCCAGCAGCTTACAGGGCTACGAGCAGTACTTC.

This clone came up once. CDR3 DNA: TGTGCCAGCAGCTCGGGACTAGCGGGGAGAGAGCAGTTCTTC. This translates into CASSSGLAGREQFF. The chain is built from TRBV5-4 and TRBJ2-1; 13 bases are shared with TRBD2. The germline V gene encodes CDR1 SGHNT and CDR2 YYREEE (reference sequence). The length of the CDR3 is 14 residues. With 3 bases clipped from V and 10 bases from J, the junction kept 4 bases outside the gene matches.

This clone was detected once. The chain combines TRBV18 with TRBJ2-7; either TRBD1 or TRBD2 may supply D (5 bases each). The V end was cut by 2 bases, the J end by 6 bases, with 5 bases between. This CDR3 is 11 amino acids long. CDR1 is KGHSH, CDR2 LQKENI, per germline. The CDR3, as DNA: TGTGCCAGCTCACCAGGGGGCGAGCAGTACTTC. Translated, it gives CASSPGGEQYF.

The rearrangement joins TRBV19 to TRBJ1-1; 7 positions agree with TRBD1. The CDR3 runs 14 residues. In germline, CDR1 is LNHDA, CDR2 SQIVND (reference sequence). V gave up 7 bases and J gave up 1 base; unmatched junction bases: 6. CDR3 coding DNA: TGTGCCAGTAAAAGAGGACAGGCGAACACTGAAGCTTTCTTT. Translation: CASKRGQANTEAFF.

The chain recombines TRBV6-5 with TRBJ1-2, with D possibly matching TRBD1 (5 bases). The CDR3 is 14 residues long. V was clipped by 5 bases and J by 4 bases, with 14 bases between them. The germline gives CDR1 MNHEY, CDR2 SVGAGI. CDR3 region: CASSQQAVSYGYTF. The CDR3 DNA reads as TGTGCCAGCAGTCAACAGGCAGTCTCCTATGGCTACACCTTC.

This chain connects TRBV7-8 to TRBJ1-6; the match to TRBD1 covers 7 bases. Germline CDR1 reads SGHVS; CDR2 reads FQNEAQ. The CDR3 has 13 residues. The V gene end was trimmed by 5 bases and the J gene end by 10 bases; junction bases not matched to a gene: 5. CDR3 region: CASSPQGRSPLHF. The CDR3 DNA reads TGTGCCAGCAGCCCACAGGGGAGGTCACCCCTCCACTTT.

The chain joins TRBV28 to TRBJ1-2; a possible D gene is TRBD1 (5 bases). V lost 5 bases to trimming and J lost 7 bases, with 14 bases between them. Looked up from germline, CDR1 is MDHEN and CDR2 is SYDVKM. The CDR3 is made up of 13 amino acids. The CDR3 loop is CASSRRDSSGYTF. CDR3 sequence (DNA): TGTGCCAGCAGTCGCCGAGACAGTTCTGGCTACACCTTC.

This chain joins TRBV7-9 and TRBJ1-2, with a possible D match to TRBD1 (5 bases). The V end was cut by 4 bases, the J end by 3 bases, with 9 bases between. CDR1 and CDR2 from the germline V gene are SEHNR and FQNEAQ (reference sequence). This CDR3 contains 13 residues. The CDR3 sequence is CASSSGGYYGYTF. The CDR3 DNA follows: TGTGCCAGCAGCTCTGGGGGGTACTATGGCTACACCTTC.

In regard to this clone: The junction does not match germline at one end; this may be a read error. J is TRBJ1-2 and V is TRBV6-1; 9 nucleotides match TRBD1. CDR3 size: 13 residues. Germline CDR1 reads MNHNS; CDR2 reads SASEGT. CDR3 sequence reads: CASSEDRGDGYTF. Written as DNA, the CDR3 is TGTGCCAGCAGCGAAGACAGGGGGGATGGCTACACCTTC.

The V gene is TRBV9, the J gene TRBJ2-5; D remains unclear. The germline V and J ends were trimmed by 4 bases and 2 bases, with 9 bases remaining between them. The CDR3 contains 13 residues. Per the germline V gene, CDR1 is SGDLS and CDR2 is YYNGEE. The CDR3 is CASSQQPQETQYF. Written as DNA, the CDR3 is TGTGCCAGCAGCCAACAGCCACAAGAGACCCAGTACTTC.

This chain uses TRBV9 with TRBJ1-3, with 7 bases aligning to TRBD1. V trimming: 5 bases; J trimming: 3 bases; junction bases outside the gene matches: 11. Germline CDR1 SGDLS, CDR2 YYNGEE. The CDR3 extends over 16 amino acids. The chain's CDR3 is CASSPRLGGDGNTIYF. As DNA, the CDR3 is TGTGCCAGCAGTCCTAGACTAGGGGGCGATGGAAACACCATATATTTT. Combining the CDR3 with reference TRBV9 and TRBJ1-3 gives the whole variable domain DSGVTQTPKHLITATGQRVTLRCSPRSGDLSVYWYQQSLDQGLQFLIQYYNGEERAKGNILERFSAQQFPDLHSELNLSSLELGDSALYFCASSPRLGGDGNTIYFGEGSWLTVV.

This chain uses TRBV19 with TRBJ1-6; 9 bases align to TRBD1. CDR1 LNHDA and CDR2 SQIVND come from the germline V gene (reference sequence). This CDR3 is built from 13 residues. V was pared by 9 bases and J by 9 bases, with 6 bases of the junction left unmatched. In DNA, the CDR3 is TGTGCCAGCGGGACAGGGAGAGGTTCACCCCTCCACTTT. It specifies CASGTGRGSPLHF.

The chain couples TRBV7-9 to TRBJ2-5, with D possibly called TRBD1 or TRBD2 (7 bases each). Germline-derived CDR1 and CDR2 are SEHNR and FQNEAQ (reference sequence). The CDR3 consists of 15 residues. Trimming shortened V by 2 bases and J by 5 bases, and 15 bases separated the two germline ends. The CDR3 sequence: CASSLLGGGKETQYF. Written as DNA, the CDR3 is TGTGCCAGCAGCTTATTGGGAGGGGGCAAGGAGACCCAGTACTTC. Complete variable domain (other parts from reference TRBV7-9 and TRBJ2-5): DTGVSQNPRHKITKRGQNVTFRCDPISEHNRLYWYRQTLGQGPEFLTYFQNEAQLEKSRLLSDRFSAERPKGSFSTLEIQRTEQGDSAMYLCASSLLGGGKETQYFGPGTRLLVL.

This clone has a single count. The chain joins TRBV6-2 or TRBV6-3 to TRBJ2-4; D gene unclear. Trimming shortened V by 4 bases and J by 7 bases, and 11 bases separated the two germline ends. Germline CDR1 MNHEY, CDR2 SVGEGT. The CDR3 contains 13 residues. The DNA for the CDR3 is TGTGCCAGCAGTTTGAAGAGCAATAACATTCAGTACTTC. This translates into CASSLKSNNIQYF.

The chain uses TRBV6-2 or TRBV6-3 and TRBJ2-3, with a weak D call TRBD1 (6 bases). Germline V gives CDR1 MNHEY, CDR2 SVGEGT. The CDR3 has 14 amino acids. V was trimmed by 6 bases and J by 6 bases, leaving 16 bases between them. This chain's CDR3 is CASSLQGSTDTQYF. In DNA form, the CDR3 reads TGTGCCAGCAGCCTACAGGGTTCCACCGATACGCAGTATTTT.

The chain combines TRBV3-1 (or the pseudogene TRBV3-2) with TRBJ1-1; TRBD1 is a possible D gene (6 bases). The CDR3 is made up of 13 amino acids. The V end lost 3 bases, the J end lost 10 bases, and 15 bases lay between the germline ends. Germline CDR1 is LGHDT and CDR2 is YNNKEL (reference sequence). The CDR3 loop is CASSQLGGRAAFF. DNA for the CDR3: TGTGCCAGCAGCCAGTTAGGGGGGCGGGCAGCTTTCTTT.

J is TRBJ1-1 and V is TRBV7-2, with D tentatively TRBD1 (5 bases). Per germline, CDR1 SGHTA and CDR2 FQGNSA. The V gene lost 3 bases and the J gene lost 4 bases, with 9 bases spanning the gap. The CDR3 runs to 13 residues. The DNA of the CDR3 is TGTGCCAGCAGCTTTGGGGGGAGCACTGAAGCTTTCTTT. It translates to CASSFGGSTEAFF.

The chain couples TRBV6-6 to TRBJ1-2, with 7 bases lining up with TRBD1. The CDR3 contains 14 residues. CDR1 and CDR2 from the germline V gene are MNHNY and SVGAGI (reference sequence). V dropped 2 bases and J dropped 4; count of bases not matched to a gene: 4. Here the CDR3 DNA reads TGTGCCAGCAGTTACCTGGCAGGGGGCTATGGCTACACCTTC. Translating it yields CASSYLAGGYGYTF.